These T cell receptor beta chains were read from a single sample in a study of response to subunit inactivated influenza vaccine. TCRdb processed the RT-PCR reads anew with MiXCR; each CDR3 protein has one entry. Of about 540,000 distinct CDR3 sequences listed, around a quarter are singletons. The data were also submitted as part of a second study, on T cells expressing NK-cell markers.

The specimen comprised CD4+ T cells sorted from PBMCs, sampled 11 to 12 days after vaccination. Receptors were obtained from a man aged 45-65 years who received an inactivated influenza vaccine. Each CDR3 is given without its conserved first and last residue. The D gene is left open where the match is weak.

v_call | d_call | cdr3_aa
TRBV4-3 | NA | AAGRGGGEQF
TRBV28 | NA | ASSFPGQSNTGELF
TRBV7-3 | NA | ASSLNPAMVYNEQF
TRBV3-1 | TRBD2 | ASSRRGSGTQY
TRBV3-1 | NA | ASSQSENTQY
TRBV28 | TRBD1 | ASRTDREGYQPQH
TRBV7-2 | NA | ASSRTGSSYNEQF
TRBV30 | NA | AWSVLRAEQY
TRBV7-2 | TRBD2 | ASSPGLAGGLWTDTQY
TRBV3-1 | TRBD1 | ASSQPGGRSTEAF
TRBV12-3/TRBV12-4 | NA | ASSKGLKSTDTQY
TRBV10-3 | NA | AISEQFNQPQH
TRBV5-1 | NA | ASSLIPNTEAF
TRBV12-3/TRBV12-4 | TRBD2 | ASSLREYQADTQY
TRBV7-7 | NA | ASSWKTGRRADTQY
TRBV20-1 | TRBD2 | SARKTGGTTLGTDTQY
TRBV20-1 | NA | SAILQTNTEAF
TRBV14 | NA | ASSQRTGINYGYT
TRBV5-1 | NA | ASSFEPLGSGANVLT
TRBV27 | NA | ASKSGLEETQY
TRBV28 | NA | ASSGGRGGANVLT
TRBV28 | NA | ASSQPTFAVQF
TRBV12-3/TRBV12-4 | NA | ASSPRGAAHEQF
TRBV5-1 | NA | ASSLPGSRYNEQF